The entry below describes one T cell receptor beta chain. Antigen unknown. This specimen belongs to a study of T cell responses to AZD1222 COVID-19 vaccine. Study findings and constraints: Close to half of all spike-specific TCRs reportedly target regions of the variants that are unmutated. Just a handful of AZD1222 recipients tested seropositive at baseline. Elevations in Spike-specific TCR breadth and depth followed administration of two AZD1222 doses. Donors were largely white British and mainly female; clonal diversity was possibly underestimated.

Clones were sequenced by immunoSEQ multiplex PCR, and TCRdb holds only the in-frame ones, with some missing. The sample lists about 180,000 clones; about 90% were seen once. This CDR3 spans 14 amino acids. V lost 8 bases to trimming and J lost 7 bases; unmatched junction nucleotides: 4. Germline CDR1 reads SNHLY; CDR2 reads FYNNEI. V is TRBV2 and J is TRBJ2-1, with TRBD2 identical over 14 bases. This receptor was identified in an adult who received the AZD1222 COVID-19 vaccine. The sample in question was peripheral blood, obtained 28 days after the second AZD1222 dose. CDR3 residues: CASERTSGGNEQFF. The CDR3 DNA sequence: TGTGCCAGCGAGAGGACTAGCGGGGGGAATGAGCAGTTCTTC.